The following is a T cell receptor (beta chain) sequence with its context. Its antigen is unknown. The germline gives CDR1 SGHDT, CDR2 YYEEEE. This CDR3 is 14 amino acids long. V was cut by 0 bases and J by 2 bases, with 8 bases left in between. This entry belongs to a study of OX40 agonist ivuxolimab in advanced cancers. Overall study: An anti-OX40 (CD134) antibody with agonistic activity, ivuxolimab, was administered to patients. Ivuxolimab was delivered to patients intravenously every 2 weeks at doses spanning 0.01 to 10 mg/kg.

General study points: Individuals who were partial responders at 0.1-3.0 mg/kg had clonal expansion that ranked among the lowest.

Samples were taken at baseline and on day 1 of cycles 4 and 7. The assay was immunoSEQ multiplex PCR, and TCRdb's table has in-frame clones only and misses some. The sample has 45,000 to 55,000 clones, 65% to 85% seen once. This sequence was found in an adult with an advanced solid tumor such as melanoma, head and neck, liver or kidney cancer. The source material was CD4+ or CD8+ T cells sorted from blood, sampled in a trial of the OX40 agonist ivuxolimab. The chain uses TRBV5-6 and TRBJ2-5; D unclear. CDR3 nucleotides: TGTGCCAGCAGCTTGGACTGGGTTCAAGAGACCCAGTACTTC. Amino acids: CASSLDWVQETQYF.